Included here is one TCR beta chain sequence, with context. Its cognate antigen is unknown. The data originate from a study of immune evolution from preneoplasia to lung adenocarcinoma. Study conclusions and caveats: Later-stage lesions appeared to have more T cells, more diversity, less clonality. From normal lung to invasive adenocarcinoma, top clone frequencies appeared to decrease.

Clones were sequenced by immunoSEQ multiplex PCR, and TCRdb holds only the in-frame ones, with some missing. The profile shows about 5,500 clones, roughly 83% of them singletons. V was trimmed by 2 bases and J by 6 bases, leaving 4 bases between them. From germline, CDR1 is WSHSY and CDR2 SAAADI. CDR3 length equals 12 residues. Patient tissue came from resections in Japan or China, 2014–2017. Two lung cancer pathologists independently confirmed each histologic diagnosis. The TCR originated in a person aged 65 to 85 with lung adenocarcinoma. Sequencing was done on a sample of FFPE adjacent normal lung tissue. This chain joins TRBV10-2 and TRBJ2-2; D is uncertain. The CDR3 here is CASSEPPGELFF. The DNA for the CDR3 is TGCGCCAGCAGTGAGCCCCCCGGGGAGCTGTTTTTT.